This T cell receptor beta chain was recovered during a study of T cell responses to AZD1222 COVID-19 vaccine. Trimming cost V 7 bases and J 4 bases; bases outside gene matches: 7. Germline values: CDR1 MNHEY, CDR2 SVGAGI. The CDR3 runs 15 residues. Assay used: immunoSEQ multiplex PCR; TCRdb lists only in-frame clones, some missing. The sample carries roughly 80,000 clones, around 90% recorded once. The sequence came from an adult in good health. The rearrangement joins TRBV6-5 to TRBJ1-2; 12 bases align to TRBD1. This material consisted of peripheral blood, taken on day 0 of MenACWY control vaccination. The CDR3 nucleotides read TGTGCCAGCATCGGGACAGGGGGCGCTTCCTATGGCTACACCTTC. Its translation is CASIGTGGASYGYTF.